This is a list of T cell receptor beta chains from one sample in a study of sequential checkpoint blockade in melanoma. The assay was immunoSEQ multiplex PCR, and TCRdb's table has in-frame clones only and misses some. This table holds thousands of clones, about 23% found once. The sample was tumor tissue (inferred from file names), taken from a patient given nivolumab and ipilimumab in sequence. The source is a human donor with melanoma. Each CDR3 is given with its conserved first and last residue. A D gene is named only where the DNA matches it firmly. Expanded clones are given a class, and other clones once, few, many or no size at all.

CDR3 protein: CASGLVHEQYF
CDR3 DNA: TGTGCTAGTGGTTTGGTCCACGAGCAGTACTTC
D gene: -
V gene: TRBV12-5
clone size: few
J gene: TRBJ2-7

CDR3 protein: CASSLEGTGDYNEQFF
CDR3 DNA: TGCGCCAGCAGCTTGGAGGGGACAGGGGACTACAATGAGCAGTTCTTC
D gene: TRBD1
V gene: TRBV5-1
clone size: -
J gene: TRBJ2-1

CDR3 protein: CASSFASGGTNEQFF
CDR3 DNA: TGTGCCAGCAGTTTCGCTAGCGGGGGTACAAATGAGCAGTTCTTC
D gene: TRBD2
V gene: TRBV28
clone size: -
J gene: TRBJ2-1

CDR3 protein: CASSGTGGYSNQPQHF
CDR3 DNA: TGTGCCAGCAGTGGGACAGGGGGTTATAGCAATCAGCCCCAGCATTTT
D gene: TRBD1
V gene: TRBV6-8
clone size: -
J gene: TRBJ1-5

CDR3 protein: CASSLGGRGAFYNEQFF
CDR3 DNA: TGTGCCAGCAGCTTAGGCGGGCGGGGGGCCTTCTACAATGAGCAGTTCTTC
D gene: TRBD2
V gene: TRBV11-3
clone size: -
J gene: TRBJ2-1

CDR3 protein: CASSISAGGPNEQFF
CDR3 DNA: TGTGCCAGTAGTATTTCGGCGGGGGGCCCCAATGAGCAGTTCTTC
D gene: TRBD2
V gene: TRBV19
clone size: few
J gene: TRBJ2-1

CDR3 protein: CASTDRVYEQYF
CDR3 DNA: TGTGCCAGCACCGACAGGGTCTACGAGCAGTACTTC
D gene: TRBD1
V gene: TRBV12-5
clone size: medium-sized
J gene: TRBJ2-7

CDR3 protein: CASSIVSGDYEQYF
CDR3 DNA: TGTGCCAGTAGTATAGTTAGCGGCGACTACGAGCAGTACTTC
D gene: -
V gene: TRBV19
clone size: -
J gene: TRBJ2-7

CDR3 protein: CASSPRGGEYQETQYF
CDR3 DNA: TGTGCCAGCTCACCAAGAGGAGGAGAGTACCAAGAGACCCAGTACTTC
D gene: -
V gene: TRBV18
clone size: -
J gene: TRBJ2-5

CDR3 protein: CASSARAEGKLFF
CDR3 DNA: TGTGCCAGCAGCGCCAGGGCGGAGGGGAAACTGTTTTTT
D gene: -
V gene: TRBV28
clone size: few
J gene: TRBJ1-4

CDR3 protein: CASSAAEGPGRTEAFF
CDR3 DNA: TGCGCCAGCAGCGCGGCGGAGGGACCGGGCAGGACTGAAGCTTTCTTT
D gene: -
V gene: TRBV5-1
clone size: -
J gene: TRBJ1-1

CDR3 protein: CASSWPTDREQETQYF
CDR3 DNA: TGCGCCAGCAGCTGGCCAACGGACAGGGAACAAGAGACCCAGTACTTC
D gene: TRBD1
V gene: TRBV5-1
clone size: -
J gene: TRBJ2-5

CDR3 protein: CAWSVQRNTEAFF
CDR3 DNA: TGTGCCTGGAGTGTACAGCGGAACACTGAAGCTTTCTTT
D gene: -
V gene: TRBV30
clone size: -
J gene: TRBJ1-1

CDR3 protein: CASTGTGVYNEQFF
CDR3 DNA: TGTGCCAGCACTGGGACAGGGGTCTACAATGAGCAGTTCTTC
D gene: TRBD1
V gene: TRBV6-8
clone size: medium-sized
J gene: TRBJ2-1

CDR3 protein: CASSPPVRGQGVGEQYF
CDR3 DNA: TGTGCCAGCTCACCACCGGTTAGAGGACAGGGGGTAGGAGAGCAGTACTTC
D gene: TRBD1
V gene: TRBV18
clone size: few
J gene: TRBJ2-7

CDR3 protein: CASRGGGLNTEAFF
CDR3 DNA: TGTGCCAGCAGAGGGGGGGGCTTGAACACTGAAGCTTTCTTT
D gene: -
V gene: TRBV11-3
clone size: -
J gene: TRBJ1-1

CDR3 protein: CSVEGGGETQYF
CDR3 DNA: TGCAGCGTTGAGGGGGGTGGAGAGACCCAGTACTTC
D gene: -
V gene: TRBV29-1
clone size: -
J gene: TRBJ2-5

CDR3 protein: CASSPPGGGEGSTEKLFF
CDR3 DNA: TGTGCCAGCAGCCCCCCCGGGGGGGGCGAGGGATCTACTGAAAAACTGTTTTTT
D gene: -
V gene: TRBV11-3
clone size: -
J gene: TRBJ1-4

CDR3 protein: CASSNTRRGHTDTQYF
CDR3 DNA: TGTGCCAGCAGCAACACTCGGAGAGGCCACACAGATACGCAGTATTTT
D gene: -
V gene: TRBV12-1
clone size: -
J gene: TRBJ2-3

CDR3 protein: CSVGEGLTNTEAFF
CDR3 DNA: TGCAGCGTTGGAGAAGGACTGACGAACACTGAAGCTTTCTTT
D gene: -
V gene: TRBV29-1
clone size: -
J gene: TRBJ1-1

CDR3 protein: CATPDTIYGYTF
CDR3 DNA: TGTGCCACCCCGGACACGATCTATGGCTACACCTTC
D gene: -
V gene: TRBV28
clone size: -
J gene: TRBJ1-2

CDR3 protein: CASTDSTGELFF
CDR3 DNA: TGTGCCAGCACCGACTCCACCGGGGAGCTGTTTTTT
D gene: -
V gene: TRBV6-8
clone size: medium-sized
J gene: TRBJ2-2

CDR3 protein: CASSQDTGTGRTGELFF
CDR3 DNA: TGCGCCAGCAGCCAAGATACGGGGACAGGGCGCACCGGGGAGCTGTTTTTT
D gene: TRBD1
V gene: TRBV23-1
clone size: few
J gene: TRBJ2-2

CDR3 protein: CASRAQGVGGNQPQHF
CDR3 DNA: TGTGCCAGTAGGGCACAGGGGGTCGGCGGCAATCAGCCCCAGCATTTT
D gene: TRBD1
V gene: TRBV19
clone size: -
J gene: TRBJ1-5

CDR3 protein: CASSSGGQETQYF
CDR3 DNA: TGTGCCAGCAGTTCTGGCGGACAAGAGACCCAGTACTTC
D gene: -
V gene: TRBV28
clone size: -
J gene: TRBJ2-5

CDR3 protein: CASWRGQFNYGYTF
CDR3 DNA: TGTGCCAGCTGGAGGGGACAGTTCAACTATGGCTACACCTTC
D gene: TRBD1
V gene: TRBV28
clone size: few
J gene: TRBJ1-2

CDR3 protein: CASGTSGGEDTQYF
CDR3 DNA: TGTGCCAGCGGGACTAGCGGGGGCGAAGATACGCAGTATTTT
D gene: TRBD2
V gene: TRBV6-8
clone size: few
J gene: TRBJ2-3

CDR3 protein: CASGVAGGQYF
CDR3 DNA: TGTGCCAGCGGGGTAGCGGGGGGCCAGTACTTC
D gene: TRBD2
V gene: TRBV12-5
clone size: few
J gene: TRBJ2-5